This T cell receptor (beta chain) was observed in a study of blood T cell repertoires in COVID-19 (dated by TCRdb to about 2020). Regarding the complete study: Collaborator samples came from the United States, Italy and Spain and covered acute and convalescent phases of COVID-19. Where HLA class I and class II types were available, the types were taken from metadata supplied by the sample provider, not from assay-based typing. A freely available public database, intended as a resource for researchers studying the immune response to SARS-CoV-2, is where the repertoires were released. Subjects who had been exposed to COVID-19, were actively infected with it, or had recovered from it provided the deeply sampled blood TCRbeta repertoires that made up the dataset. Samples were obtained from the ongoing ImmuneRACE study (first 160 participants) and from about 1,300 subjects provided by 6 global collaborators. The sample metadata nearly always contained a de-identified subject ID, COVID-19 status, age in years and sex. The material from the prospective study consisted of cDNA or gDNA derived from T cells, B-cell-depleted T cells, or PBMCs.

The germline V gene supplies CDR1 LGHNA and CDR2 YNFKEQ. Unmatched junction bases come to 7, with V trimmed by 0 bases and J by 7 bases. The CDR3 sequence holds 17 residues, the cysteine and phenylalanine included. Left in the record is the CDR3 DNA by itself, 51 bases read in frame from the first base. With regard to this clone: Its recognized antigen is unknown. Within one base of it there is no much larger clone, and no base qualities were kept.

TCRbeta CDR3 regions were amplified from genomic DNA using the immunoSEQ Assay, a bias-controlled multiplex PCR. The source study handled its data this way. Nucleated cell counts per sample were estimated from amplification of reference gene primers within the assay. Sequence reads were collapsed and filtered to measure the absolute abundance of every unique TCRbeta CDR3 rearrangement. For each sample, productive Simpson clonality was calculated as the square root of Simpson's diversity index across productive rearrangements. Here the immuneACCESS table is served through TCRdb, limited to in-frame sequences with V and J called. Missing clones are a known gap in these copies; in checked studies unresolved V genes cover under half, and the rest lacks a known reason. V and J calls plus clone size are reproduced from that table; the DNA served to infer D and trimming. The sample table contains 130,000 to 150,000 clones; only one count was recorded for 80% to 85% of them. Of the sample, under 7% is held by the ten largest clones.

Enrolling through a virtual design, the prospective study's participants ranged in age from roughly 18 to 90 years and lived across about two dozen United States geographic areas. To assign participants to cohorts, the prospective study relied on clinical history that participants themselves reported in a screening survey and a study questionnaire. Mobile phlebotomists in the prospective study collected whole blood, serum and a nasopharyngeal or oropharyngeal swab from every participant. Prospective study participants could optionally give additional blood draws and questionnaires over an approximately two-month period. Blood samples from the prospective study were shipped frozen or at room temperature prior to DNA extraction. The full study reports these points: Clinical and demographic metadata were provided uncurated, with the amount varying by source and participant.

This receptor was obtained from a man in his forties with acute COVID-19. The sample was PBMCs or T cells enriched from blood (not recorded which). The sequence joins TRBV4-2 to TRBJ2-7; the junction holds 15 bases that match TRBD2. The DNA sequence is TGTGCCAGCAGCCAAGAAGCGCCGGGACTAGCGGGGGGAGAGCAGTACTTC. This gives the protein CASSQEAPGLAGGEQYF.